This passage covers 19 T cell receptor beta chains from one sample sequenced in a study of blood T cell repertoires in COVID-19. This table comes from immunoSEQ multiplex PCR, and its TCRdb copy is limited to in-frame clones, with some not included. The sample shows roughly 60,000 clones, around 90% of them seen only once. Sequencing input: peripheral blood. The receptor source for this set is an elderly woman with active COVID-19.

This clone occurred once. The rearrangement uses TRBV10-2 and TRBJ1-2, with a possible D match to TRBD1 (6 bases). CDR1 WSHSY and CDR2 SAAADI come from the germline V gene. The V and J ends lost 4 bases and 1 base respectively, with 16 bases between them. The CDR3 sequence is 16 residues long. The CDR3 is CASSGQGRGLNYGYTF. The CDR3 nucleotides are TGCGCCAGCAGTGGTCAGGGGAGGGGTCTTAACTATGGCTACACCTTC.

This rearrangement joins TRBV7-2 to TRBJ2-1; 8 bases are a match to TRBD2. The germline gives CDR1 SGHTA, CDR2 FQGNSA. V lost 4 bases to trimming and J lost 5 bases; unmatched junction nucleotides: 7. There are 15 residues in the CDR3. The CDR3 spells CASSSVAGRHNEQFF. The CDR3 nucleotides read TGTGCCAGCAGCTCCGTAGCGGGGCGACACAATGAGCAGTTCTTC.

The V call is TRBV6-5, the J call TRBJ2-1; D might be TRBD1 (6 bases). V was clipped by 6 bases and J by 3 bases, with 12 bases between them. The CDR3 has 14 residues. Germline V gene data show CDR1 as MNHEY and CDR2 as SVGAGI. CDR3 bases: TGTGCCAGCAGGGGGGCTTATGACTACAATGAGCAGTTCTTC. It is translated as CASRGAYDYNEQFF.

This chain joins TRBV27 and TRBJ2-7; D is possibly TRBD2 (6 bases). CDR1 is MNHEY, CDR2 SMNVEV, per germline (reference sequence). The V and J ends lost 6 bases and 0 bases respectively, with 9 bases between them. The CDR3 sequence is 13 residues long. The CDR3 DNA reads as TGTGCCAGCAGACCGGGACTCTCCTACGAGCAGTACTTC. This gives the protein CASRPGLSYEQYF.

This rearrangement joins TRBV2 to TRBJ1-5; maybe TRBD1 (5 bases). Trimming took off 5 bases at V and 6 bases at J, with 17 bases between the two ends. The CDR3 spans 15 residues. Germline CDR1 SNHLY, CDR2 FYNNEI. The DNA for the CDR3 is TGTGCCAGCAGTAGTGAGGCGGGGCTAGGTCAGCCCCAGCATTTT. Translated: CASSSEAGLGQPQHF.

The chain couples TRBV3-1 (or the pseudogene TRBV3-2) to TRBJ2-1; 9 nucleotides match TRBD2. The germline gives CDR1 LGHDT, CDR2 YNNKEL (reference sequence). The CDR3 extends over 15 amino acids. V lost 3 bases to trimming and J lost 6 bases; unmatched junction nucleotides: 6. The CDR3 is CASSQSGRYFNEQFF. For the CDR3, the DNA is TGTGCCAGCAGCCAGAGCGGGAGGTACTTCAATGAGCAGTTCTTC.

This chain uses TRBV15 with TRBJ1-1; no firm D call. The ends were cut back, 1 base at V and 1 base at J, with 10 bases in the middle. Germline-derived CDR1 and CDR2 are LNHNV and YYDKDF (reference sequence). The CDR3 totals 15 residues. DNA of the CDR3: TGTGCCACCAGCAGAGGGCAGGCAGGGAACACTGAAGCTTTCTTT. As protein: CATSRGQAGNTEAFF.

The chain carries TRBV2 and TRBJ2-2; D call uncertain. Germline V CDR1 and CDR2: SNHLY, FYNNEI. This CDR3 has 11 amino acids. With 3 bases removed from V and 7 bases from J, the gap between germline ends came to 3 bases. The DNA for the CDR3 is TGTGCCAGCAGTGACCTCGGGGAGCTGTTTTTT. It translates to CASSDLGELFF.

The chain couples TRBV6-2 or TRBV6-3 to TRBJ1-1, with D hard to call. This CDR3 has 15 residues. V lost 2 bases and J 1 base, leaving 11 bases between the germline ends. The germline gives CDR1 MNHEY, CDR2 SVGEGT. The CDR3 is CASSYGRYGNTEAFF. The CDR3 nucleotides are TGTGCCAGCAGTTACGGGAGGTATGGGAACACTGAAGCTTTCTTT.

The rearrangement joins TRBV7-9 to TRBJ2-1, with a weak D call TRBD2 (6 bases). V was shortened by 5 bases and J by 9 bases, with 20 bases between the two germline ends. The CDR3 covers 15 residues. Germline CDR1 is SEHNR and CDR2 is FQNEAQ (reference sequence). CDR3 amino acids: CASSPPRDAGTEQFF. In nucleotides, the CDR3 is TGTGCCAGCAGCCCACCACGGGACGCGGGAACTGAGCAGTTCTTC.

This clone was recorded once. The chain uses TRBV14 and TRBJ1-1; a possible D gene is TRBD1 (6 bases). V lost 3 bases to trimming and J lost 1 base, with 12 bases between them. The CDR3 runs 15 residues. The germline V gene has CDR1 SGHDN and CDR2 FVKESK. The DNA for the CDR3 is TGTGCCAGCAGCCAGCCCGGGGACACGAACACTGAAGCTTTCTTT. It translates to CASSQPGDTNTEAFF.

CDR3 nucleotides: TGTGCCAGCAGCTTAGCCCGGGACACCGACACAGATACGCAGTATTTT. Encoded protein: CASSLARDTDTDTQYF. V and J are TRBV7-9 and TRBJ2-3, with D possibly TRBD1 on 6 matching bases. The V gene lost 0 bases and the J gene lost 2 bases, with 12 bases spanning the gap. The CDR3 runs to 16 residues. Germline values: CDR1 SEHNR, CDR2 FQNEAQ (reference sequence). Using reference TRBV7-9 and TRBJ2-3 for the parts outside the CDR3, the full variable domain is DTGVSQNPRHKITKRGQNVTFRCDPISEHNRLYWYRQTLGQGPEFLTYFQNEAQLEKSRLLSDRFSAERPKGSFSTLEIQRTEQGDSAMYLCASSLARDTDTDTQYFGPGTRLTVL.

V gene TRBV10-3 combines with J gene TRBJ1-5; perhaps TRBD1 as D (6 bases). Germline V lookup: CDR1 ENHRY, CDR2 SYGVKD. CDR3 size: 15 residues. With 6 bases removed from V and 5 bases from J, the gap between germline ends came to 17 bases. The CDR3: CAISGTRREDQPQHF. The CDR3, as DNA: TGTGCCATCAGCGGGACACGACGCGAGGATCAGCCCCAGCATTTT.

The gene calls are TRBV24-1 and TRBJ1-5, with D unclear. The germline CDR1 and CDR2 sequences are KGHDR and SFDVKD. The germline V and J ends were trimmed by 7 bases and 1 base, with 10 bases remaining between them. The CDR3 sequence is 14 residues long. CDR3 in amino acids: CATSAVSSNQPQHF. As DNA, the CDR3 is TGTGCCACCAGCGCAGTGTCAAGCAATCAGCCCCAGCATTTT.

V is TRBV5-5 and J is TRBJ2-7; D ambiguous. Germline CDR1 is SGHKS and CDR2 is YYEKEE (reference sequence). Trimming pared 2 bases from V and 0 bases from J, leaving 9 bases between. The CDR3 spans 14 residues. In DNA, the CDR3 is TGTGCCAGCAGCTTTGACAAGAGCTCCTACGAGCAGTACGTC. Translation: CASSFDKSSYEQYV.

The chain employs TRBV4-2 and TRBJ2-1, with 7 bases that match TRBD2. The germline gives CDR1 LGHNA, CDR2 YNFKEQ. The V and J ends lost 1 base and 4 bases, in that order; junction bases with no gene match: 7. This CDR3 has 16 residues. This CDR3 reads CASSQGRGGGYNEQFF. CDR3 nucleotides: TGTGCCAGCAGCCAAGGGCGGGGCGGGGGTTACAATGAGCAGTTCTTC.

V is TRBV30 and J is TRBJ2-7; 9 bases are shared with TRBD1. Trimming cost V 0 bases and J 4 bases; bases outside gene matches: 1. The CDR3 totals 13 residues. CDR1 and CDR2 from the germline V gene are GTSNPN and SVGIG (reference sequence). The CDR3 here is CAWSVQGAYEQYF. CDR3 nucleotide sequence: TGTGCCTGGAGTGTACAGGGGGCTTACGAGCAGTACTTC.

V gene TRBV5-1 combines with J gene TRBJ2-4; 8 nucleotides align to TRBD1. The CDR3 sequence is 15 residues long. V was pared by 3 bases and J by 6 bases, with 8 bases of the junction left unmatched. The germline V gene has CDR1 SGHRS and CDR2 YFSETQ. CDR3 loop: CASSSQGAKGNIQYF. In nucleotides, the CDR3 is TGCGCCAGCAGCTCGCAGGGGGCGAAGGGAAACATTCAGTACTTC.

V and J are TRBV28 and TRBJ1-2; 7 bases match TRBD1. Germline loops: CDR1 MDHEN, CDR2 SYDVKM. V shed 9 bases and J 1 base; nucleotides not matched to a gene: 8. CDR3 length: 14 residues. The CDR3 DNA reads TGTGCCAGTGGAGGACAGGCAATTAACTATGGCTACACCTTC. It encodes CASGGQAINYGYTF.